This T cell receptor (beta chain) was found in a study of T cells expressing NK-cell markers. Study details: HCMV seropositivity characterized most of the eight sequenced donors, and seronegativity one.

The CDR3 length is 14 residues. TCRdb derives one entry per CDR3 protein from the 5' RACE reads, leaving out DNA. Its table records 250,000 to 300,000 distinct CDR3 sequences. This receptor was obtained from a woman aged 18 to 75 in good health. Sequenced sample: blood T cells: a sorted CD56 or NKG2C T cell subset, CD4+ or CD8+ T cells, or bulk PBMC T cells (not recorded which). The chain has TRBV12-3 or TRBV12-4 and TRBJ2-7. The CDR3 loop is CASSPTATTYEQYF.